A single sample is the source of the 21 T cell receptor beta chains below, sequenced in a study of molecular identifiers for immune sequencing clone quantification. TCRdb re-analysed the PCR reads in MiXCR, keeping a single row per CDR3 protein. The sample consists of approximately 320,000 distinct CDR3 sequences, roughly 23% of them appearing once. What was sequenced was naive CD8+ T cells from blood, with Jurkat cell RNA spiked in. The subset is: FACS-sorted CD8+CD4-CCR7+CD45RA+ naive T cells. The receptors derive from a human donor in good health. Some libraries in this study had Jurkat cell RNA spiked in.

This clonotype occurred a few times. The chain combines TRBV6-5 with TRBJ2-3; perhaps TRBD2 as D (5 bases). CDR3 length: 15 amino acids. The germline gives CDR1 MNHEY, CDR2 SVGAGI. V was clipped by 2 bases and J by 1 base, with 10 bases between them. The CDR3 loop is CASSYGVRGTDTQYF. The CDR3 DNA is TGTGCCAGCAGTTACGGCGTGCGGGGCACAGATACGCAGTATTTT.

This clonotype was recorded at least ten times. The chain uses TRBV5-5 and TRBJ2-3, with 8 bases identical to TRBD1. V trimming: 4 bases; J trimming: 5 bases; junction bases outside the gene matches: 12. The CDR3 is made up of 16 amino acids. Per the germline V gene, CDR1 is SGHKS and CDR2 is YYEKEE (reference sequence). The CDR3: CASSLWDRPRGDTQYF. CDR3 DNA sequence: TGTGCCAGCAGCCTGTGGGACAGGCCCCGAGGAGATACGCAGTATTTT.

The rearrangement joins TRBV6-2 or TRBV6-3 to TRBJ2-2, with D unclear. Germline loops: CDR1 MNHEY, CDR2 SVGEGT. V lost 6 bases and J lost 1, with 9 bases in between. The CDR3 is 14 amino acids. The CDR3 nucleotides read TGTGCCAGCAGGGTGACTTTGAACACCGGGGAGCTGTTTTTT. Protein sequence: CASRVTLNTGELFF.

This rearrangement joins TRBV7-9 to TRBJ2-3; D might be TRBD1 (5 bases). V was clipped by 7 bases and J by 4 bases, with 18 bases between them. The CDR3 has 15 amino acids. CDR1 is SEHNR, CDR2 FQNEAQ, per germline (reference sequence). This chain's CDR3 is CASTFVGHGADTQYF. As DNA, the CDR3 is TGTGCCAGCACCTTCGTGGGGCATGGCGCAGATACGCAGTATTTT. Full variable domain (remainder filled in from reference TRBV7-9 and TRBJ2-3): DTGVSQNPRHKITKRGQNVTFRCDPISEHNRLYWYRQTLGQGPEFLTYFQNEAQLEKSRLLSDRFSAERPKGSFSTLEIQRTEQGDSAMYLCASTFVGHGADTQYFGPGTRLTVL.

This clonotype was detected a few times. V is TRBV25-1 and J is TRBJ1-6; D call uncertain. From germline, CDR1 is MGHDK and CDR2 SYGVNS. Deletions cut 4 bases from V and 6 bases from J, with 4 bases between. The CDR3 spans 12 residues. The CDR3 region has the DNA TGTGCCAGCAGTGTCGGTAATTCACCCCTCCACTTT. This translates into CASSVGNSPLHF.

This clonotype was observed at least ten times. The chain couples TRBV5-6 to TRBJ1-3, with D uncertain. Trimming stripped 2 bases from V and 0 bases from J, with 6 bases between. CDR3 length: 14 residues. Germline CDR1 and CDR2: SGHDT and YYEEEE. The CDR3 nucleotides are TGTGCCAGCAGCTTTGGCAGCTCTGGAAACACCATATATTTT. Amino acid sequence: CASSFGSSGNTIYF.

Concerning this clonotype itself: One end of the junction is discordant with germline, which a read error may explain. The J gene is TRBJ2-7, the V gene TRBV7-9, with 8 bases identical to TRBD1. Germline V gene data show CDR1 as SEHNR and CDR2 as FQNEAQ (reference sequence). The CDR3 is made up of 14 amino acids. The CDR3 coding sequence is TGTGCCAGCAGCGCGTCCGGACAGGGCTACGGGCAGTACTTC. Amino acid sequence: CASSASGQGYGQYF.

The chain uses TRBV19 and TRBJ2-7; D not certain. V was cut by 1 base and J by 3 bases, with 16 bases left in between. Germline loops: CDR1 LNHDA, CDR2 SQIVND (reference sequence). The CDR3 consists of 16 residues. The CDR3 protein is CASSIVGGVPVYEQYF. DNA for the CDR3: TGTGCCAGTAGTATAGTTGGCGGAGTCCCAGTCTACGAGCAGTACTTC.

The genes are TRBV28 and TRBJ2-7; TRBD2 agrees at 13 bases. Per the germline V gene, CDR1 is MDHEN and CDR2 is SYDVKM. This CDR3 is built from 17 residues. The ends lost 5 bases at V and 2 bases at J; junction bases unmatched: 9. The CDR3 protein is CASSTISLAGGTYEQYF. DNA of the CDR3: TGTGCCAGCAGTACCATCTCACTAGCGGGAGGGACCTACGAGCAGTACTTC.

The chain joins TRBV20-1 to TRBJ1-3, with a tentative D call TRBD1 (5 bases). Germline V gene sequence: CDR1 DFQATT, CDR2 SNEGSKA (reference sequence). V dropped 6 bases and J dropped 3 bases, with 15 bases sitting between them. The CDR3 spans 14 residues. DNA of the CDR3: TGCAGTGCCCATAGGAGGGGCGATGGAAACACCATATATTTT. Its translation is CSAHRRGDGNTIYF.

Comment on this clonotype: Given a much more abundant clone one base away, this may be a read error. The V call is TRBV6-2 or TRBV6-3, the J call TRBJ2-7; possibly TRBD2 for D (5 bases). This CDR3 comprises 12 residues. Germline V lookup: CDR1 MNHEY, CDR2 SVGEGT. V lost 7 bases and J lost 6, with 13 bases in between. CDR3 bases: TGTGCCAGCAAAAACCGGGGAGCCGAGCAGTACTTC. Amino acid sequence: CASKNRGAEQYF.

As concerns this clonotype: A much larger clone lies a single base off, so this may be a read error. The missing conserved phenylalanine or tryptophan at the end of this CDR3 makes a read error likely. The chain couples TRBV7-9 to TRBJ2-1, with a weak D call TRBD2 (5 bases). V lost 4 bases and J 9 bases, leaving 13 bases between the germline ends. CDR1 is SEHNR, CDR2 FQNEAQ, per germline (reference sequence). There are 13 residues in the CDR3. The CDR3 DNA reads TGTGCCAGCAGCTCCGGGGTTTGGGGTGAGCAGTTCCTC. This sequence encodes CASSSGVWGEQFL.

This clonotype was seen only a few times. CDR3 region: CASSYTGRYYEQYF. For the CDR3, the DNA is TGTGCCAGCAGTTACACCGGACGATACTACGAGCAGTACTTC. This chain joins TRBV6-2 or TRBV6-3 and TRBJ2-7; D ambiguous. Germline V gene sequence: CDR1 MNHEY, CDR2 SVGEGT. Trimming removed 2 bases at V and 3 bases at J, with 11 bases between. This CDR3 has 14 amino acids.

The CDR3 DNA sequence: TGTGCCAGCACCGGGGCGGGAGGGCCTTATAATGAGCAGTTCTTC. Residues: CASTGAGGPYNEQFF. V gene TRBV6-5 combines with J gene TRBJ2-1; TRBD2 matches at 9 bases. With 7 bases clipped from V and 7 bases from J, the junction kept 11 bases outside the gene matches. The CDR3 is 15 amino acids. Germline CDR1 reads MNHEY; CDR2 reads SVGAGI.

Worth noting for this clonotype: Just one base apart from a much larger clone, this may be a read error. The rearrangement joins TRBV6-4 to TRBJ2-2, with a weak D call TRBD2 (5 bases). This CDR3 region has 11 residues. From germline, CDR1 is MRHNA and CDR2 SNTAGT. The CDR3 nucleotides read TGTGCCAGCAAAGCATCCGGGAAGCTGTTTTTT. Translation: CASKASGKLFF.

This clonotype was seen repeatedly, ten times or more. The V gene is TRBV9, the J gene TRBJ2-3; D is perhaps TRBD2 (6 bases). The CDR3 spans 14 residues. The V gene lost 2 bases and the J gene lost 0 bases, with 7 bases spanning the gap. Germline V gives CDR1 SGDLS, CDR2 YYNGEE. CDR3 residues: CASSVSGSTDTQYF. CDR3 DNA: TGTGCCAGCAGCGTTAGCGGTAGCACAGATACGCAGTATTTT.

This clonotype was observed a single time. The junction does not match germline at one end; this may be a read error. This chain joins TRBV15 and TRBJ1-5; tentatively, D is TRBD1 (6 bases). Germline-derived CDR1 and CDR2 are LNHNV and YYDKDF (reference sequence). The length of the CDR3 is 15 residues. The CDR3 bases are TGTGCCACCAGCAGAGATCGGGGGGCTAGGCAGCCCCAGCGTTTT. It yields the protein CATSRDRGARQPQRF.

This clonotype was picked up a small number of times. The V call is TRBV5-6, the J call TRBJ2-7; 8 bases map to TRBD1. Losses at the gene ends were 4 bases for V and 3 bases for J; bases not matched to a gene: 6. The CDR3 consists of 14 residues. From germline, CDR1 is SGHDT and CDR2 YYEEEE. The CDR3 spells CASSPRGQVYEQYF. The CDR3 DNA sequence: TGTGCCAGCAGCCCCAGGGGACAGGTCTACGAGCAGTACTTC.

For this clonotype: A much larger clone sits a single nucleotide away, making a read error possible. The chain carries TRBV29-1 and TRBJ2-3, with 14 bases that match TRBD2. The J segment lost 1 base and the V segment lost 7 bases, leaving 13 bases of the junction unmatched. CDR1 and CDR2 from the germline V gene are SQVTM and ANQGSEA. The CDR3 spans 18 residues. CDR3 sequence (DNA): TGCAGCGCAACGGGACTAGCGGGAGCCTCTTTTGGCACAGATACGCAGTATTTT. Encoded protein: CSATGLAGASFGTDTQYF.

In its sample, this clonotype was seen a few times. This chain uses TRBV20-1 with TRBJ2-3; D not certain. V dropped 0 bases and J dropped 4 bases, with 23 bases sitting between them. Germline CDR1 DFQATT, CDR2 SNEGSKA (reference sequence). This CDR3 spans 18 amino acids. The CDR3 DNA reads TGCAGTGCTAGAGATAGTTGGGCAGTGAAACACACTCCAGATACGCAGTATTTT. As protein: CSARDSWAVKHTPDTQYF.

This chain uses TRBV5-1 with TRBJ1-1; D is uncertain. V was pared by 1 base and J by 0 bases, with 10 bases between. The CDR3 covers 15 residues. Germline values: CDR1 SGHRS, CDR2 YFSETQ. The CDR3 protein is CASSLSSAMNTEAFF. The DNA of the CDR3 is TGCGCCAGCAGCTTGTCGTCAGCTATGAACACTGAAGCTTTCTTT.